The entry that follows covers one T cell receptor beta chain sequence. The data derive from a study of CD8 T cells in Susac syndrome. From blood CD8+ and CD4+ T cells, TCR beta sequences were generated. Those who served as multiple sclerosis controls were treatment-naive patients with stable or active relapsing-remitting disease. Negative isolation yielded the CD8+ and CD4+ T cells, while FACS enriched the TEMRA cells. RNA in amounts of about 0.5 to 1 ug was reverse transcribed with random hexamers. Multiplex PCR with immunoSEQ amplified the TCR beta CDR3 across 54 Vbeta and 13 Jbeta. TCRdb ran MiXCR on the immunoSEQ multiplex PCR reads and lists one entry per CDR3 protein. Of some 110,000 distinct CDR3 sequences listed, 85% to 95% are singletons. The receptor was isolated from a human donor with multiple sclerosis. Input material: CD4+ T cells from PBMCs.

The CDR3 loop is CASSVGGTDQETQYF. The CDR3 nucleotides read TGTGCCAGCAGCGTCGGCGGGACAGATCAAGAGACCCAGTACTTC. The genes are TRBV9 and TRBJ2-5; the D gene is possibly TRBD1 (7 bases). Germline V gene sequence: CDR1 SGDLS, CDR2 YYNGEE. The V end was cut by 2 bases, the J end by 2 bases, with 13 bases between. This CDR3 contains 15 residues.